One and the same sample provided the 24 T cell receptor beta chains below, sequenced in a study of T cell clones after liver transplantation. Produced via immunoSEQ multiplex PCR; TCRdb's table is partial and in-frame only. The sample includes more than 95,000 clones, 80% to 85% of them seen just once. The sample here was CD4+ T cells from blood, taken before liver transplant. Source of these receptors: a human donor who received a liver transplant.

CDR3 in DNA: TGTGCCAGCAGCGACCAGGGTGACACTGAAAAACTGTTTTTT. Its protein is CASSDQGDTEKLFF. This chain uses TRBV6-6 with TRBJ1-4; possibly TRBD1 for D (5 bases). This CDR3 comprises 14 residues. Germline CDR1 reads MNHNY; CDR2 reads SVGAGI (reference sequence). The V and J ends lost 6 bases and 7 bases respectively, with 15 bases between them.

The CDR3 region has the DNA TGTGCCAGCAGCCCACTTGCGGGTGCCGGGGAGCTGTTTTTT. Protein product: CASSPLAGAGELFF. The chain links TRBV7-3 to TRBJ2-2; D may be TRBD2 (5 bases). Germline CDR1 SGHTA, CDR2 FQGTGA. V lost 5 bases and J lost 6, with 13 bases in between. CDR3 size: 14 residues. Combining the CDR3 with reference TRBV7-3 and TRBJ2-2 gives the whole variable domain GAGVSQTPSNKVTEKGKYVELRCDPISGHTALYWYRQSLGQGPEFLIYFQGTGAADDSGLPNDRFFAVRPEGSVSTLKIQRTERGDSAVYLCASSPLAGAGELFFGEGSRLTVL.

This chain connects TRBV9 to TRBJ2-5; 14 positions match TRBD2. The trim removed 4 bases at V and 2 bases at J, leaving 7 bases unmatched. The germline CDR1 and CDR2 sequences are SGDLS and YYNGEE. The CDR3 runs to 17 residues. As DNA, the CDR3 is TGTGCCAGCAGCCCCCCCAGACTAGCGGGAGGGCAAGAGACCCAGTACTTC. It is translated as CASSPPRLAGGQETQYF.

The gene calls are TRBV28 and TRBJ1-2; weak D call: TRBD1 (6 bases). The germline V gene has CDR1 MDHEN and CDR2 SYDVKM. Between the trimmed V and J ends, which lost 6 bases and 2 bases, there was a span of 10 bases. The CDR3 consists of 13 residues. CDR3 residues: CASRKTGNYGYTF. CDR3 coding DNA: TGTGCCAGCAGAAAGACAGGCAACTATGGCTACACCTTC.

This clone was seen more than once but under ten times. The V call is TRBV9, the J call TRBJ2-1, with 14 bases identical to TRBD2. J lost 7 bases, V lost 3 bases, and 3 bases had no gene match. CDR1 and CDR2 (germline): SGDLS, YYNGEE. This CDR3 has 15 amino acids. The CDR3: CASSETSGRGNEQFF. The CDR3 coding sequence is TGTGCCAGCAGCGAGACTAGCGGGAGGGGGAATGAGCAGTTCTTC.

This chain connects TRBV10-3 to TRBJ1-5; 8 bases align to TRBD1. Germline CDR1 ENHRY, CDR2 SYGVKD. The length of the CDR3 is 13 residues. J gave up 8 bases and V 10 bases, and 10 bases lay outside the gene matches. CDR3 in DNA: TGTGCCAGTACGGACAGGGAAGTTGAGCCCCAGCATTTT. Amino acid sequence: CASTDREVEPQHF.

This chain connects TRBV19 to TRBJ2-1; unclear D gene. V was trimmed by 7 bases and J by 6 bases, leaving 13 bases between them. CDR3 length: 13 amino acids. In germline, CDR1 is LNHDA, CDR2 SQIVND (reference sequence). CDR3 DNA sequence: TGTGCCAGTACAGGCAGGATTTCCAATGAGCAGTTCTTC. Translated: CASTGRISNEQFF.

The chain links TRBV14 to TRBJ2-7; 12 bases are a match to TRBD2. Germline-derived CDR1 and CDR2 are SGHDN and FVKESK. The CDR3 runs 15 residues. The V segment lost 1 base and the J segment 6 bases; nucleotides outside the gene matches: 4. The CDR3 sequence is CASSQGLAGGGEQYF. The CDR3 DNA follows: TGTGCCAGCAGCCAAGGGCTAGCGGGAGGGGGCGAGCAGTACTTC. Using reference TRBV14 and TRBJ2-7 for the parts outside the CDR3, the full variable domain is EAGVTQFPSHSVIEKGQTVTLRCDPISGHDNLYWYRRVMGKEIKFLLHFVKESKQDESGMPNNRFLAERTGGTYSTLKVQPAELEDSGVYFCASSQGLAGGGEQYFGPGTRLTVT.

This chain joins TRBV15 and TRBJ1-3; unclear D gene. This CDR3 contains 14 residues. Trimming took off 1 base at V and 0 bases at J, with 4 bases between the two ends. The germline V gene has CDR1 LNHNV and CDR2 YYDKDF (reference sequence). CDR3 in amino acids: CATSRVDSGNTIYF. CDR3 coding DNA: TGTGCCACCAGCAGAGTGGACTCTGGAAACACCATATATTTT.

This chain joins TRBV9 and TRBJ2-3; 12 bases agree with TRBD2. This CDR3 has 15 residues. CDR1 SGDLS and CDR2 YYNGEE come from the germline V gene. Trimming cost V 1 base and J 3 bases; bases outside gene matches: 0. CDR3 DNA sequence: TGTGCCAGCAGCGTAACTAGCGGGAGGACAGATACGCAGTATTTT. Translating gives CASSVTSGRTDTQYF.

This sequence joins TRBV5-1 and TRBJ1-3; a possible D gene is TRBD1 (5 bases). The V and J ends lost 0 bases and 0 bases respectively, with 13 bases between them. In germline, CDR1 is SGHRS, CDR2 YFSETQ. This CDR3 is 17 amino acids long. CDR3 region: CASSLAPGQDSGNTIYF. The DNA of the CDR3 is TGCGCCAGCAGCTTGGCGCCAGGGCAGGACTCTGGAAACACCATATATTTT.

The chain uses TRBV2 and TRBJ1-2; D gene ambiguous. There are 14 residues in the CDR3. The V gene's germline CDR1 is SNHLY and CDR2 FYNNEI. With 4 bases removed from V and 0 bases from J, the gap between germline ends came to 9 bases. The CDR3 is CASSVEKANYGYTF. DNA for the CDR3: TGTGCCAGCAGTGTTGAGAAAGCTAACTATGGCTACACCTTC.

In nucleotides, the CDR3 is TGTGCTAGTGGATCCTACTTGGGACGGGCGGGGAGCTCCTACGAGCAGTACTTC. This encodes CASGSYLGRAGSSYEQYF. This chain joins TRBV12-5 and TRBJ2-7, with D possibly being TRBD2 (6 bases). Trimming shortened V by 6 bases and J by 0 bases, and 24 bases separated the two germline ends. The CDR3 loop spans 18 amino acids. Germline V gene lookup returns CDR1 LGHNT and CDR2 FRNRAP.

The rearrangement uses TRBV5-6 and TRBJ1-2; 7 positions agree with TRBD1. This CDR3 is 17 amino acids long. CDR1 and CDR2 (germline): SGHDT, YYEEEE. After removal of 3 bases from V and 1 base from J, the junction contained 12 bases not matched to a gene. This CDR3 is CASSSYLLDRSNYGYTF. The CDR3 DNA reads TGTGCCAGCAGCTCTTATTTATTGGACAGGAGTAACTATGGCTACACCTTC.

This rearrangement joins TRBV28 to TRBJ1-1; a weak D match, TRBD1 (5 bases). Germline CDR1 reads MDHEN; CDR2 reads SYDVKM. The CDR3 totals 13 residues. The germline V and J ends were trimmed by 6 bases and 2 bases, with 10 bases remaining between them. CDR3 loop: CASRPTVNTEAFF. The CDR3 bases are TGTGCCAGCAGACCGACAGTCAACACTGAAGCTTTCTTT.

The rearrangement links TRBV7-9 to TRBJ2-5, with D unclear. The germline CDR1 and CDR2 sequences are SEHNR and FQNEAQ (reference sequence). Trimming cost V 3 bases and J 3 bases, with 8 bases left between them. The CDR3 consists of 13 residues. CDR3 sequence reads: CASSFPHKETQYF. The CDR3, as DNA: TGTGCCAGCAGCTTTCCCCACAAAGAGACCCAGTACTTC.

The chain is built from TRBV5-3 and TRBJ2-3; 9 bases fit TRBD1. TRBV5-3 is recorded as an ORF, its role being uncertain. The CDR3 runs 16 residues. J lost 2 bases, V lost 2 bases, and 6 bases had no gene match. The CDR3 nucleotides are TGTGCCAGAAGCTTAACAGACAGGGGGATCACAGATACGCAGTATTTT. It specifies CARSLTDRGITDTQYF.

The rearrangement links TRBV5-1 to TRBJ1-1; the D is unclear. Trimming shortened V by 4 bases and J by 6 bases, and 13 bases separated the two germline ends. Per the germline V gene, CDR1 is SGHRS and CDR2 is YFSETQ. The CDR3 covers 13 residues. The CDR3 sequence is CASSPTLGPEAFF. The CDR3 nucleotides read TGCGCCAGCAGCCCGACCCTAGGACCTGAAGCTTTCTTT.

The chain employs TRBV19 and TRBJ1-1, with D unclear. The CDR3 totals 15 residues. Germline V gives CDR1 LNHDA, CDR2 SQIVND (reference sequence). Trimming left V 2 bases short and J 1 base short, with 11 bases between. The chain's CDR3 is CASSIRGTRNTEAFF. The DNA for the CDR3 is TGTGCCAGTAGTATACGGGGAACACGGAACACTGAAGCTTTCTTT.

The V call is TRBV19, the J call TRBJ2-7; 9 bases align to TRBD1. The CDR3 extends over 14 amino acids. Germline V gives CDR1 LNHDA, CDR2 SQIVND (reference sequence). Trimming cost V 3 bases and J 4 bases; bases outside gene matches: 4. CDR3 sequence: CASSMGTGTYEQYF. The CDR3 DNA reads TGTGCCAGTAGTATGGGGACAGGGACATACGAGCAGTACTTC.

The gene calls are TRBV13 and TRBJ2-3; possible D gene TRBD1, 6 bases. Per germline, CDR1 PRHDT and CDR2 FYEKMQ (reference sequence). The CDR3 has 15 amino acids. Trimming removed 3 bases at V and 2 bases at J, with 12 bases between. The CDR3 sequence: CASSFGQGNTDTQYF. The CDR3 DNA is TGTGCCAGCAGCTTTGGTCAGGGGAACACAGATACGCAGTATTTT.

This clone has a single count. The chain links TRBV6-6 to TRBJ1-4; a weak D match, TRBD1 (5 bases). Trimming stripped 4 bases from V and 7 bases from J, with 16 bases between. This CDR3 has 15 amino acids. Germline CDR1 and CDR2: MNHNY and SVGAGI (reference sequence). The CDR3 coding sequence is TGTGCCAGCAGTTCCCTCGGGGAGGGGAGTGAAAAACTGTTTTTT. Translating it yields CASSSLGEGSEKLFF.

This clone was seen only a few times. Additional DNA sequences in this sample encode the identical CDR3. V gene TRBV7-3 combines with J gene TRBJ1-1; D is uncertain. Germline loops: CDR1 SGHTA, CDR2 FQGTGA. Trimming left V 3 bases short and J 0 bases short, with 5 bases between. The CDR3 runs to 13 residues. The CDR3 protein is CASSFSLNTEAFF. CDR3 in DNA: TGTGCCAGCAGCTTTTCCCTGAACACTGAAGCTTTCTTT.

The V gene is TRBV7-8, the J gene TRBJ1-1; D may be TRBD1 (5 bases). Trimming shortened V by 5 bases and J by 3 bases, and 13 bases separated the two germline ends. From germline, CDR1 is SGHVS and CDR2 FQNEAQ. The CDR3 loop spans 14 amino acids. In nucleotides, the CDR3 is TGTGCCAGCAGCACACGAGAAGGGGACACTGAAGCTTTCTTT. Encoded protein: CASSTREGDTEAFF. Filled out from reference TRBV7-8 and TRBJ1-1, the complete variable domain reads GAGVSQSPRYKVAKRGQDVALRCDPISGHVSLFWYQQALGQGPEFLTYFQNEAQLDKSGLPSDRFFAERPEGSVSTLKIQRTQQEDSAVYLCASSTREGDTEAFFGQGTRLTVV.